The clone carrying this T cell receptor beta chain was seen a single time. The target antigen is unknown. Assay used: immunoSEQ multiplex PCR; TCRdb lists only in-frame clones, some missing. Counted here are 89,000 or so clones, 80% to 90% occurring once; the ten biggest clones make up about 1.3%. This specimen comes from a study of lymphopenia after photon versus proton radiotherapy. General study results and limits: Only patients who died were analyzed for survival; proton advantage is unproven. Post-nadir diversity loss with photons came from oligoclonal expansion, particularly CD8+ Temra cells. Relative stability marked proton patients; photon patients lost diversity and naive cells.

The CDR3 is made up of 15 amino acids. V shed 4 bases and J shed 3 bases, with 15 bases lying between them. Per germline, CDR1 GTSNPN and CDR2 SVGIG (reference sequence). The chain recombines TRBV30 with TRBJ2-2; possible D gene TRBD2, 6 bases. The receptor was derived from a man aged 55 to 70 with pancreatic cancer. This sample comprised peripheral blood, obtained from a patient treated with proton-based radiotherapy. CDR3 DNA: TGTGCCTGGAAAGAGGTAGCGGTCTACACCGGGGAGCTGTTTTTT. Its protein product is CAWKEVAVYTGELFF.